This entry lists 30 T cell receptor beta chains sequenced from one sample in a study of blood T cell repertoires in COVID-19. Measured with immunoSEQ multiplex PCR; TCRdb has only the in-frame clones, and not every one. Of about 140,000 clones listed, around 79% are singletons. Sequencing used peripheral blood. These receptors were taken from a man between 60 and 75 years old with acute or convalescent COVID-19.

The chain couples TRBV27 to TRBJ1-3; D not resolved. Per germline, CDR1 MNHEY and CDR2 SMNVEV (reference sequence). The CDR3 runs 15 residues. Trimming removed 3 bases at V and 0 bases at J, with 9 bases between. The CDR3 nucleotides are TGTGCCAGCAGTTTGTCCTCCCGCTCTGGAAACACCATATATTTT. This codes for CASSLSSRSGNTIYF.

This clone came up a few times. The CDR3 DNA is TGTGCCAGTAGTATAGATCGCACGGTGAACACTGAAGCTTTCTTT. It is translated as CASSIDRTVNTEAFF. The gene calls are TRBV19 and TRBJ1-1; D is unresolved. The CDR3 covers 15 residues. Germline CDR1 LNHDA, CDR2 SQIVND (reference sequence). The V and J ends lost 0 bases and 0 bases respectively, with 8 bases between them.

The chain combines TRBV7-2 with TRBJ2-7, with 9 bases aligning to TRBD1. Germline CDR1 and CDR2: SGHTA and FQGNSA. The J segment lost 1 base and the V segment lost 3 bases, leaving 4 bases of the junction unmatched. The CDR3 is 15 amino acids. CDR3 nucleotide sequence: TGTGCCAGCAGCTTTACCGGGACAGGGTCCTACGAGCAGTACTTC. It translates to CASSFTGTGSYEQYF.

V and J are TRBV5-1 and TRBJ2-5, with D possibly matching TRBD1 (6 bases). Germline CDR1 reads SGHRS; CDR2 reads YFSETQ. Trimming pared 5 bases from V and 5 bases from J, leaving 16 bases between. CDR3 length: 14 amino acids. CDR3 residues: CASRPQGMGETQYF. CDR3 bases: TGCGCCAGCAGGCCTCAGGGGATGGGGGAGACCCAGTACTTC.

The chain combines TRBV2 with TRBJ1-5; D is ambiguous. Per germline, CDR1 SNHLY and CDR2 FYNNEI. This CDR3 is built from 15 residues. Trimming took 2 bases from V and 3 from J, leaving 11 bases between them. CDR3 sequence (DNA): TGTGCCAGCAGTGAAAGCCATAGCTCCAATCAGCCCCAGCATTTT. Protein sequence: CASSESHSSNQPQHF.

The count of this clone is one. The CDR3 sequence: CSVGSGRDGELFF. The CDR3 DNA reads TGCAGCGTTGGTAGCGGGAGGGACGGGGAGCTGTTTTTT. The rearrangement joins TRBV29-1 to TRBJ2-2; 11 bases align to TRBD2. Losses at the gene ends were 4 bases for V and 7 bases for J; bases not matched to a gene: 2. Germline V gives CDR1 SQVTM, CDR2 ANQGSEA. This CDR3 comprises 13 residues.

The chain has TRBV2 and TRBJ2-5; 9 bases align to TRBD2. The CDR3 runs to 14 residues. Trimming took 5 bases from V and 5 from J; bases not matched to a gene: 6. Germline CDR1 is SNHLY and CDR2 is FYNNEI. The CDR3: CASSFIAGEETQYF. DNA of the CDR3: TGTGCCAGCAGTTTCATAGCGGGAGAGGAGACCCAGTACTTC.

This clone was seen a few times. CDR3 residues: CASSTNRGPGGYTF. The CDR3 DNA follows: TGTGCCAGTAGCACCAACAGGGGGCCGGGTGGCTACACCTTC. The chain combines TRBV19 with TRBJ1-2, with 9 bases fitting TRBD1. In germline, CDR1 is LNHDA, CDR2 SQIVND (reference sequence). The CDR3 has 14 amino acids. Unmatched junction bases numbered 9, after V lost 6 bases and J lost 7 bases.

This clone came up a few times. The V call is TRBV1, the J call TRBJ1-5; TRBD1 is taken as the D call from the table, unchecked against the DNA. TRBV1 constitutes a pseudogene. The CDR3 has 19 residues. The CDR3 reads CTSSQRRAGGEYSNQPQHF. CDR3 sequence (DNA): TGCACCAGCAGCCAGCGACGGGCAGGGGGCGAGTATAGCAATCAGCCCCAGCATTTT.

This chain links TRBV20-1 with TRBJ2-7, with D perhaps matching TRBD2 (6 bases). The V end was cut by 3 bases, the J end by 2 bases, with 17 bases between. From germline, CDR1 is DFQATT and CDR2 SNEGSKA (reference sequence). The CDR3 sequence is 15 residues long. CDR3 loop: CSASFLGGGTYEQYF. CDR3 DNA sequence: TGCAGTGCTAGTTTTCTGGGTGGCGGGACCTACGAGCAGTACTTC.

This clone occurred once. This chain uses TRBV6-1 with TRBJ2-2, with a weak D call TRBD2 (6 bases). The V end was cut by 1 base, the J end by 7 bases, with 13 bases between. The CDR3 runs 15 residues. Germline V lookup: CDR1 MNHNS, CDR2 SASEGT. The CDR3 here is CASSEVSQGGGELFF. The CDR3 DNA reads TGTGCCAGCAGTGAAGTGAGCCAGGGAGGCGGGGAGCTGTTTTTT.

The chain couples TRBV7-2 to TRBJ1-5; possibly TRBD1 for D (5 bases). Germline V lookup: CDR1 SGHTA, CDR2 FQGNSA. V gave up 1 base and J gave up 6 bases, with 13 bases separating them. The CDR3 loop spans 15 amino acids. Here the CDR3 DNA reads TGTGCCAGCAGCTTAGGGGGGGGAGCCCCTCAGCCCCAGCATTTT. This encodes CASSLGGGAPQPQHF.

The genes are TRBV13 and TRBJ2-5, with 7 bases aligning to TRBD1. V lost 5 bases, J lost 1 base, and 1 base stayed unmatched. CDR1 is PRHDT, CDR2 FYEKMQ, per germline (reference sequence). The CDR3 has 13 amino acids. The CDR3 is CASSDRAQETQYF. The CDR3 DNA is TGTGCCAGCAGCGACAGGGCCCAAGAGACCCAGTACTTC.

Concerning this clone itself: At one boundary the junction diverges from the germline segment, which might be a read error. This sequence joins TRBV6-2 or TRBV6-3 and TRBJ1-4; 8 bases agree with TRBD1. Germline assignment: CDR1 MNHEY and CDR2 SVGEGT. CDR3 length: 18 residues. This CDR3 is CASSYSAPQTGEGEKLFF. CDR3 nucleotide sequence: TGTGCCAGCAGTTATTCGGCCCCTCAGACAGGGGAGGGAGAAAAACTATTTTTT.

This chain links TRBV30 with TRBJ1-3; maybe TRBD1 (6 bases). The CDR3 has 13 residues. Germline V gene sequence: CDR1 GTSNPN, CDR2 SVGIG (reference sequence). Trimming pared 5 bases from V and 0 bases from J, leaving 8 bases between. The CDR3 protein is CAWGQFSGNTIYF. The CDR3 coding sequence is TGTGCCTGGGGACAGTTCTCTGGAAACACCATATATTTT. Variable domain in full (rest from reference TRBV30 and TRBJ1-3): SQTIHQWPATLVQPVGSPLSLECTVEGTSNPNLYWYRQAAGRGLQLLFYSVGIGQISSEVPQNLSASRPQDRQFILSSKKLLLSDSGFYLCAWGQFSGNTIYFGEGSWLTVV.

The rearrangement uses TRBV3-1 (or the pseudogene TRBV3-2) and TRBJ2-1, with 9 bases identical to TRBD2. The CDR3 runs 18 residues. V shed 1 base, J shed 4 bases, and the junction held 11 bases outside the gene matches. Germline CDR1 reads LGHDT; CDR2 reads YNNKEL (reference sequence). In DNA form, the CDR3 reads TGTGCCAGCAGCCAAGTTGGGGGGCGGGAGGGTCCATACAATGAGCAGTTCTTC. Its translation is CASSQVGGREGPYNEQFF.

The rearrangement joins TRBV12-3 or TRBV12-4 to TRBJ2-1; a weak D match, TRBD1 (5 bases). The V end lost 3 bases, the J end lost 6 bases, and 9 bases lay between the germline ends. The CDR3 runs 13 residues. CDR3 DNA: TGTGCCAGCAGTTTTGCAGGGTCCAATGAGCAGTTCTTC. Protein sequence: CASSFAGSNEQFF.

This clone has a handful of counts. The V and J genes are TRBV6-5 and TRBJ1-1; D unresolved. This CDR3 region has 14 residues. Germline V gives CDR1 MNHEY, CDR2 SVGAGI. V dropped 9 bases and J dropped 2 bases, with 16 bases sitting between them. This CDR3 reads CASTPGSSNTEAFF. CDR3 nucleotide sequence: TGTGCCAGTACTCCAGGCAGTAGTAACACTGAAGCTTTCTTT.

The rearrangement links TRBV28 to TRBJ1-2; no firm D call. Germline CDR1 MDHEN, CDR2 SYDVKM. Trimming removed 8 bases at V and 0 bases at J, with 10 bases between. The CDR3 runs 13 residues. CDR3 in amino acids: CASGKQSNYGYTF. CDR3 DNA sequence: TGTGCCAGCGGCAAACAGTCTAACTATGGCTACACCTTC.

The chain carries TRBV3-1 (or the pseudogene TRBV3-2) and TRBJ2-1; D may be TRBD2 (5 bases). The CDR3 consists of 13 residues. Trimming left V 6 bases short and J 7 bases short, with 13 bases between. CDR1 is LGHDT, CDR2 YNNKEL, per germline (reference sequence). The CDR3 loop reads CASSASRGNEQFF. The CDR3, as DNA: TGTGCCAGCAGTGCTTCTAGAGGGAATGAGCAGTTCTTC.

The V gene is TRBV6-1, the J gene TRBJ2-7, with TRBD1 matching over 12 bases. With V trimmed by 1 base and J by 5 bases, 3 bases remained unmatched. There are 15 residues in the CDR3. CDR1 is MNHNS and CDR2 is SASEGT in the germline V gene. The CDR3 is CASSEGGQGADEQYF. In DNA, the CDR3 is TGTGCCAGCAGTGAAGGGGGACAGGGGGCCGACGAGCAGTACTTC.

Here the CDR3 reads CASSQAGGSPLHF. The CDR3 bases are TGTGCCAGCAGCCAGGCAGGGGGGTCACCCCTCCACTTT. This chain links TRBV3-1 (or the pseudogene TRBV3-2) with TRBJ1-6; 7 nucleotides align to TRBD1. Germline V lookup: CDR1 LGHDT, CDR2 YNNKEL (reference sequence). The CDR3 contains 13 residues. V shed 3 bases and J 10 bases; nucleotides not matched to a gene: 3.

The chain uses TRBV24-1 and TRBJ2-1; 8 bases are shared with TRBD2. V lost 4 bases and J lost 7; bases outside the gene matches: 5. The germline gives CDR1 KGHDR, CDR2 SFDVKD. This CDR3 has 14 amino acids. CDR3 coding DNA: TGTGCCACCAGTGAAACCGGGACTAGTAATGAGCAGTTCTTC. Its protein product is CATSETGTSNEQFF.

The V gene is TRBV14, the J gene TRBJ2-7; 10 nucleotides match TRBD2. J lost 1 base, V lost 1 base, and 7 bases had no gene match. The CDR3 has 17 residues. The V gene's germline CDR1 is SGHDN and CDR2 FVKESK. CDR3 region: CASSQVALLAGSYEQYF. The CDR3, as DNA: TGTGCCAGCAGCCAAGTGGCTTTACTAGCGGGGTCCTACGAGCAGTACTTC.

The chain combines TRBV28 with TRBJ1-5, with a possible D match to TRBD1 (6 bases). Germline V lookup: CDR1 MDHEN, CDR2 SYDVKM. Trimming removed 7 bases from V and 4 bases from J, with 14 bases in between. The CDR3 runs to 14 residues. The CDR3 DNA is TGTGCCAGCATCCAGGGAGGGGGGAATCAGCCCCAGCATTTT. Its protein is CASIQGGGNQPQHF.

Here the CDR3 DNA reads TGTGCCAGCAGTTCGCGGCTAGCGGGAAGAGAGACCCAGTACTTC. Protein product: CASSSRLAGRETQYF. The rearrangement uses TRBV6-6 and TRBJ2-5; 9 positions match TRBD2. This CDR3 region has 15 residues. With 4 bases clipped from V and 4 bases from J, the junction kept 7 bases outside the gene matches. Germline values: CDR1 MNHNY, CDR2 SVGAGI (reference sequence).

V is TRBV9 and J is TRBJ1-3; possible D gene TRBD1, 5 bases. This CDR3 is built from 15 residues. Germline values: CDR1 SGDLS, CDR2 YYNGEE. V was trimmed by 3 bases and J by 0 bases, leaving 10 bases between them. The CDR3 sequence is CASSEDNYSGNTIYF. CDR3 DNA: TGTGCCAGCAGCGAGGACAATTACTCTGGAAACACCATATATTTT.

The genes are TRBV15 and TRBJ1-3, with a weak D call TRBD1 (5 bases). CDR3 length: 16 amino acids. The germline V and J ends were trimmed by 0 bases and 9 bases, with 18 bases remaining between them. The germline V gene has CDR1 LNHNV and CDR2 YYDKDF (reference sequence). The CDR3 protein is CATSRDDPRTGGTIYF. The DNA for the CDR3 is TGTGCCACCAGCAGAGATGATCCTCGGACCGGGGGCACCATATATTTT.

The J gene is TRBJ1-2, the V gene TRBV7-9, with D possibly being TRBD1 (5 bases). Trimming removed 5 bases at V and 4 bases at J, with 17 bases between. From germline, CDR1 is SEHNR and CDR2 FQNEAQ (reference sequence). This CDR3 is built from 15 residues. Here the CDR3 DNA reads TGTGCCAGCAGCGAGAGAAGGGGCGAGATCTATGGCTACACCTTC. It translates to CASSERRGEIYGYTF.

The chain joins TRBV4-3 to TRBJ1-3; D is uncertain. The CDR3 spans 18 residues. From germline, CDR1 is LGHNA and CDR2 YSLEER. V was cut by 0 bases and J by 4 bases, with 19 bases left in between. This CDR3 is CASSQDTGGSALGNTIYF. CDR3 coding DNA: TGCGCCAGCAGCCAAGATACGGGTGGGTCTGCCCTGGGAAACACCATATATTTT.